The 26 T cell receptor beta chains listed next were all sequenced from one sample in a study of blood T cell repertoires in COVID-19. Assay: immunoSEQ multiplex PCR; the TCRdb copy retains only in-frame clones and omits some. This table has a few hundred thousand clones, around 87% appearing once. The specimen sequenced was peripheral blood. Receptor source: a woman aged 60-75 years with COVID-19, enrolled during active disease.

J is TRBJ1-4 and V is TRBV18; D call uncertain. Trimming removed 2 bases from V and 7 bases from J, with 8 bases in between. This CDR3 region has 13 residues. Germline assignment: CDR1 KGHSH and CDR2 LQKENI. In nucleotides, the CDR3 is TGTGCCAGCTCACCAGGATCGGGTGAAAAACTGTTTTTT. It codes for CASSPGSGEKLFF.

The chain couples TRBV7-2 to TRBJ1-2, with 9 bases matching TRBD1. Germline assignment: CDR1 SGHTA and CDR2 FQGNSA. CDR3 length: 17 amino acids. V lost 4 bases and J lost 1; bases outside the gene matches: 10. CDR3 bases: TGTGCCAGCAGCTCCCCCGGGACAGGGAAGATTAACTATGGCTACACCTTC. Translation: CASSSPGTGKINYGYTF.

For the CDR3, the DNA is TGTGCCAGCAGCACCAACAGGGGACTGGGCACTGAAGCTTTCTTT. Amino acids: CASSTNRGLGTEAFF. V usage is TRBV5-6 and J usage is TRBJ1-1; 7 bases match TRBD1. J gave up 4 bases and V 4 bases, and 10 bases lay outside the gene matches. Germline CDR1 is SGHDT and CDR2 is YYEEEE. The CDR3 loop spans 15 amino acids.

The chain combines TRBV7-9 with TRBJ1-4; 9 positions match TRBD1. V lost 3 bases to trimming and J lost 5 bases; unmatched junction nucleotides: 4. This CDR3 spans 15 amino acids. Looked up from germline, CDR1 is SEHNR and CDR2 is FQNEAQ (reference sequence). The CDR3 region has the DNA TGTGCCAGCAGCTTGAATGGACAGGGGAATGAAAAACTGTTTTTT. It encodes CASSLNGQGNEKLFF.

The chain is built from TRBV6-2 or TRBV6-3 and TRBJ1-1; D not certain. The ends were cut back, 2 bases at V and 0 bases at J, with 16 bases in the middle. The germline CDR1 and CDR2 sequences are MNHEY and SVGEGT. The CDR3 runs to 17 residues. The CDR3 sequence: CASSYLDLLEVNTEAFF. In DNA, the CDR3 is TGTGCCAGCAGTTACCTGGACCTCTTGGAGGTGAACACTGAAGCTTTCTTT.

The V gene is TRBV7-8, the J gene TRBJ2-1; TRBD2 aligns across 8 bases. This CDR3 is built from 13 residues. The germline CDR1 and CDR2 sequences are SGHVS and FQNEAQ. V gave up 4 bases and J gave up 11 bases; unmatched junction bases: 7. CDR3 amino acids: CASSSGGGEKQFF. The CDR3 DNA is TGTGCCAGCAGCTCGGGAGGGGGAGAAAAGCAGTTCTTC.

This chain links TRBV29-1 with TRBJ1-3; D unresolved. Looked up from germline, CDR1 is SQVTM and CDR2 is ANQGSEA. The CDR3 loop spans 12 amino acids. V lost 8 bases, J lost 3 bases, and 11 bases lay in between. This CDR3 reads CSSPGFGNTIYF. As DNA, the CDR3 is TGCAGCTCCCCGGGGTTTGGAAACACCATATATTTT.

J is TRBJ2-7 and V is TRBV6-2 or TRBV6-3, with a tentative D call TRBD1 (5 bases). Looked up from germline, CDR1 is MNHEY and CDR2 is SVGEGT. V was cut by 2 bases and J by 0 bases, with 11 bases left in between. The CDR3 runs to 15 residues. The CDR3 DNA reads as TGTGCCAGCAGTTACGGGGCCATGACCTCCTACGAGCAGTACTTC. This codes for CASSYGAMTSYEQYF.

The V call is TRBV19, the J call TRBJ2-2, with TRBD2 as a possible D gene (6 bases). Trimming took off 8 bases at V and 4 bases at J, with 14 bases between the two ends. The CDR3 runs 14 residues. CDR1 is LNHDA and CDR2 is SQIVND in the germline V gene (reference sequence). The CDR3 region is CASWRGGGTGELFF. The CDR3 DNA sequence: TGTGCCAGTTGGCGGGGTGGAGGCACCGGGGAGCTGTTTTTT. Complete variable domain (other parts from reference TRBV19 and TRBJ2-2): DGGITQSPKYLFRKEGQNVTLSCEQNLNHDAMYWYRQDPGQGLRLIYYSQIVNDFQKGDIAEGYSVSREKKESFPLTVTSAQKNPTAFYLCASWRGGGTGELFFGEGSRLTVL.

The chain recombines TRBV7-9 with TRBJ1-1; weak D call: TRBD1 (5 bases). V shed 8 bases and J shed 1 base, with 14 bases lying between them. Germline CDR1 is SEHNR and CDR2 is FQNEAQ (reference sequence). The CDR3 is 14 residues long. The CDR3 here is CASRETDSNTEAFF. CDR3 nucleotides: TGTGCCAGCCGAGAGACAGACTCGAACACTGAAGCTTTCTTT.

J is TRBJ1-1 and V is TRBV18; D might be TRBD1 (5 bases). Trimming cost V 3 bases and J 4 bases, with 18 bases left between them. The CDR3 sequence is 16 residues long. Germline CDR1 is KGHSH and CDR2 is LQKENI. CDR3 DNA: TGTGCCAGCTCACCGGATACAGGCAGAAGGGGCACTGAAGCTTTCTTT. It is translated as CASSPDTGRRGTEAFF. The variable domain in full, with the rest retrieved from reference TRBV18 and TRBJ1-1, is NAGVMQNPRHLVRRRGQEARLRCSPMKGHSHVYWYRQLPEEGLKFMVYLQKENIIDESGMPKERFSAEFPKEGPSILRIQQVVRGDSAAYFCASSPDTGRRGTEAFFGQGTRLTVV.

The J gene is TRBJ1-1, the V gene TRBV7-9; 7 bases line up with TRBD1. J was trimmed by 5 bases and V by 5 bases; bases with no gene match: 11. There are 15 residues in the CDR3. CDR1 is SEHNR and CDR2 is FQNEAQ in the germline V gene (reference sequence). The CDR3 loop reads CASSHLTTGRTEAFF. CDR3 bases: TGTGCCAGCAGCCATTTAACGACAGGGAGAACTGAAGCTTTCTTT.

In this sample, this clone turned up once. The J gene is TRBJ2-1, the V gene TRBV9, with 9 bases fitting TRBD1. The length of the CDR3 is 15 residues. The germline gives CDR1 SGDLS, CDR2 YYNGEE. The V and J ends lost 5 bases and 6 bases, in that order; junction bases with no gene match: 9. CDR3 nucleotide sequence: TGTGCCAGCAGGAAAGGGGACAGGGATAGCAATGAGCAGTTCTTC. Amino acid sequence: CASRKGDRDSNEQFF.

This CDR3 is CASGWTGTRYGYTF. The CDR3 DNA follows: TGTGCCAGCGGCTGGACAGGGACACGATATGGCTACACCTTC. This chain joins TRBV6-5 and TRBJ1-2; TRBD1 aligns across 8 bases. The CDR3 totals 14 residues. J gave up 5 bases and V 8 bases, and 10 bases lay outside the gene matches. Germline CDR1 is MNHEY and CDR2 is SVGAGI.

V gene TRBV25-1 combines with J gene TRBJ1-4, with a weak D call TRBD1 (5 bases). Germline assignment: CDR1 MGHDK and CDR2 SYGVNS. Trimming took 3 bases from V and 6 from J, leaving 11 bases between them. The CDR3 consists of 14 residues. The CDR3 loop is CASSDVGGDEKLFF. The CDR3 coding sequence is TGTGCCAGCAGTGATGTGGGGGGTGATGAAAAACTGTTTTTT.

The chain joins TRBV9 to TRBJ2-1, with 11 bases that match TRBD2. This CDR3 has 16 residues. Germline V gene lookup returns CDR1 SGDLS and CDR2 YYNGEE. V shed 4 bases, J shed 6 bases, and the junction held 9 bases outside the gene matches. The CDR3, as DNA: TGTGCCAGCAGCTCCTACTCTAGCGGGGGGCGCAATGAGCAGTTCTTC. Translated, it gives CASSSYSSGGRNEQFF.

The chain combines TRBV11-1 with TRBJ2-7; D unclear. V dropped 3 bases and J dropped 2 bases, with 11 bases sitting between them. The CDR3 contains 14 residues. In germline, CDR1 is SGHAT, CDR2 FQDESV (reference sequence). The CDR3: CASSFTRTTYEQYF. The CDR3 DNA reads TGTGCCAGCAGCTTTACACGCACTACCTACGAGCAGTACTTC.

J is TRBJ2-3 and V is TRBV10-3; 10 bases align to TRBD1. The CDR3 contains 15 residues. The junction had 1 base not matched to a gene; V was cut back by 0 bases and J by 4 bases. Looked up from germline, CDR1 is ENHRY and CDR2 is SYGVKD. The CDR3 nucleotides are TGTGCCATCAGTGAGTCGGGGACAGGGGCAGATACGCAGTATTTT. Amino acid sequence: CAISESGTGADTQYF.

The J gene is TRBJ2-7, the V gene TRBV4-2; perhaps TRBD2 as D (6 bases). This CDR3 region has 14 residues. V dropped 0 bases and J dropped 3 bases, with 9 bases sitting between them. Germline lookup yields CDR1 LGHNA and CDR2 YNFKEQ. The CDR3 is CASSQDLRDYEQYF. The CDR3 DNA reads as TGTGCCAGCAGCCAAGATCTGCGGGACTACGAGCAGTACTTC.

This chain connects TRBV19 to TRBJ1-2, with 7 bases aligning to TRBD1. The germline V gene encodes CDR1 LNHDA and CDR2 SQIVND (reference sequence). This CDR3 is built from 16 residues. J lost 8 bases, V lost 5 bases, and 17 bases had no gene match. CDR3 DNA: TGTGCCAGTAGTCCCCTACCGGGACAGAACTTGGCGGGCTACACCTTC. Translating gives CASSPLPGQNLAGYTF. Full variable domain (rest looked up from reference TRBV19 and TRBJ1-2): DGGITQSPKYLFRKEGQNVTLSCEQNLNHDAMYWYRQDPGQGLRLIYYSQIVNDFQKGDIAEGYSVSREKKESFPLTVTSAQKNPTAFYLCASSPLPGQNLAGYTFGSGTRLTVV.

The genes are TRBV16 and TRBJ1-2; the D gene is possibly TRBD1 (6 bases). The CDR3 has 13 residues. V lost 3 bases and J 4 bases, leaving 9 bases between the germline ends. Germline loops: CDR1 KGHSY, CDR2 FQNENV. The CDR3 DNA reads as TGTGCCAGCAGCCAGGCAGGGGCCTATGGCTACACCTTC. Its translation: CASSQAGAYGYTF.

A word on this clone: The same CDR3 also results from other DNA sequences found in this sample. The rearrangement uses TRBV19 and TRBJ2-7; D gene unclear. Germline V CDR1 and CDR2: LNHDA, SQIVND (reference sequence). Deletions cut 5 bases from V and 2 bases from J, with 4 bases between. The CDR3 runs to 11 residues. The CDR3 DNA reads TGTGCCAGTAGTTCCGCCTACGAGCAGTACTTC. Its translation: CASSSAYEQYF.

This clone was seen once. This chain connects TRBV27 to TRBJ1-1; D might be TRBD1 (6 bases). V lost 0 bases and J 7 bases, leaving 9 bases between the germline ends. The CDR3 extends over 13 amino acids. The germline V gene has CDR1 MNHEY and CDR2 SMNVEV (reference sequence). DNA for the CDR3: TGTGCCAGCAGTTTATCCCCCAGGGGTGAAGCTTTCTTT. Translating gives CASSLSPRGEAFF.

The chain couples TRBV7-9 to TRBJ1-1; D remains ambiguous. Trimming removed 4 bases from V and 1 base from J, with 13 bases in between. Germline V gene data show CDR1 as SEHNR and CDR2 as FQNEAQ (reference sequence). There are 15 residues in the CDR3. As DNA, the CDR3 is TGTGCCAGCAGCTCCCCCGATTGGCAGAACACTGAAGCTTTCTTT. Protein sequence: CASSSPDWQNTEAFF.

This clone was seen once. The chain recombines TRBV11-2 with TRBJ1-6; a possible D gene is TRBD1 (6 bases). The CDR3 is 16 amino acids. V lost 6 bases and J 9 bases, leaving 21 bases between the germline ends. From germline, CDR1 is SGHAT and CDR2 FQNNGV. The CDR3 DNA sequence: TGTGCCAGCAGACCCCTGGGGGGGCAGTATGGTTCACCCCTCCACTTT. Amino acids: CASRPLGGQYGSPLHF.

In nucleotides, the CDR3 is TGTGCCAGCAGCCTTATAACCACAGGGTACACTGAAGCTTTCTTT. This translates into CASSLITTGYTEAFF. The rearrangement joins TRBV11-2 to TRBJ1-1, with D maybe TRBD1 (6 bases). Germline assignment: CDR1 SGHAT and CDR2 FQNNGV. Trimming removed 5 bases from V and 3 bases from J, with 16 bases in between. The CDR3 length is 15 residues.